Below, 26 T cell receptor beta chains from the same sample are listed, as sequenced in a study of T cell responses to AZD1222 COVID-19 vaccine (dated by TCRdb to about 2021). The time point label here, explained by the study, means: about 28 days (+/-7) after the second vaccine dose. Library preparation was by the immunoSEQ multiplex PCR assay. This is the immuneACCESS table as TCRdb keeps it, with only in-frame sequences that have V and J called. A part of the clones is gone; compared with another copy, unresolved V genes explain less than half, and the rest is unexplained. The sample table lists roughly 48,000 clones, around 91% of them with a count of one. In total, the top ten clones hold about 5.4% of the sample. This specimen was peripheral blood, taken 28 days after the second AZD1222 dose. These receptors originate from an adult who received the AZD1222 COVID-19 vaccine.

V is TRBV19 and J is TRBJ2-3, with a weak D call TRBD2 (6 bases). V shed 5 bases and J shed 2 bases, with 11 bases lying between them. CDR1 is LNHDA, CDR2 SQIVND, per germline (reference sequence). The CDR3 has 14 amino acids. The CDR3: CASSGSSDTDTQYF. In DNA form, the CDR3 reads TGTGCCAGTAGTGGGTCTAGCGACACAGATACGCAGTATTTT.

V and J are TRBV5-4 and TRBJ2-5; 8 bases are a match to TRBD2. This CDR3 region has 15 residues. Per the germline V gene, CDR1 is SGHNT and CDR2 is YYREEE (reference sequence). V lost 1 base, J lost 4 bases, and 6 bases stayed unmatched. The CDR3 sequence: CASSLTSGSGETQYF. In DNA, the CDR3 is TGTGCCAGCAGCTTGACTAGCGGCTCCGGAGAGACCCAGTACTTC.

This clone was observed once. The CDR3 spells CASSEFRDRDSPLHF. For the CDR3, the DNA is TGTGCCAGCAGTGAATTTCGGGACAGGGATTCACCCCTCCACTTT. J is TRBJ1-6 and V is TRBV2; 9 nucleotides line up with TRBD1. The CDR3 consists of 15 residues. The germline V gene has CDR1 SNHLY and CDR2 FYNNEI. V gave up 2 bases and J gave up 8 bases; unmatched junction bases: 4.

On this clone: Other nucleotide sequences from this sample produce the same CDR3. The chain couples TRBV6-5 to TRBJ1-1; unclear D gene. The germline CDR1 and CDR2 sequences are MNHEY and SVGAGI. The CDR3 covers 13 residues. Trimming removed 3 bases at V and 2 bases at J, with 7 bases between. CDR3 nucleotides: TGTGCCAGCAGTTATGGGAGTAACACTGAAGCTTTCTTT. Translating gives CASSYGSNTEAFF.

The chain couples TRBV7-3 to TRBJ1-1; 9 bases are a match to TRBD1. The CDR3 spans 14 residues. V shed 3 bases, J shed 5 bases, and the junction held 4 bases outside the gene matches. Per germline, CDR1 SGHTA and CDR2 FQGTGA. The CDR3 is CASSFDRGATEAFF. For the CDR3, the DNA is TGTGCCAGCAGCTTTGACAGGGGGGCTACTGAAGCTTTCTTT.

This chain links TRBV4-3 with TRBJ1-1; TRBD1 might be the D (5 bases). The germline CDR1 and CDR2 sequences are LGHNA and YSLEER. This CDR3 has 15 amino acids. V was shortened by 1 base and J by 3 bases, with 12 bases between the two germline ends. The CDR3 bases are TGCGCCAGCAGCCAAGTAGGGACTCCATACACTGAAGCTTTCTTT. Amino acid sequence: CASSQVGTPYTEAFF.

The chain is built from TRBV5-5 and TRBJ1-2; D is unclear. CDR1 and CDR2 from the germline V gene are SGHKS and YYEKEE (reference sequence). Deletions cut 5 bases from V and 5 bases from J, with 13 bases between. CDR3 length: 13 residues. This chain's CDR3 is CASSNAQLYGYTF. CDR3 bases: TGTGCCAGCAGTAACGCACAGCTTTATGGCTACACCTTC.

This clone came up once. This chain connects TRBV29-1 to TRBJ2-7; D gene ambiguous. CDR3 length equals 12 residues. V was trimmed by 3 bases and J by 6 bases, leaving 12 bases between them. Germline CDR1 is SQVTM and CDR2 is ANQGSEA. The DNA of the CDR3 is TGCAGCGTTGATCTTTGGAGAGGCGAGCAGTACTTC. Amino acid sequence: CSVDLWRGEQYF.

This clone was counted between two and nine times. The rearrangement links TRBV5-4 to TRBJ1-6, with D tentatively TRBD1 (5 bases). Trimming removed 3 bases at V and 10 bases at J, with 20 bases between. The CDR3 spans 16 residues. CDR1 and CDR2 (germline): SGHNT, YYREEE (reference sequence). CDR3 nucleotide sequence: TGTGCCAGCAGCTCGGGAGGACGGGGCAGTCGGTCACCCCTCCACTTT. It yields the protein CASSSGGRGSRSPLHF.

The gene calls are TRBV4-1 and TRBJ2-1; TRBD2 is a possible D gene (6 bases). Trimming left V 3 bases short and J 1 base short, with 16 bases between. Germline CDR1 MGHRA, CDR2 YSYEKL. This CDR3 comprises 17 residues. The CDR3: CASSQPRLVRSYNEQFF. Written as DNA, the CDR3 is TGCGCCAGCAGCCAGCCCCGACTAGTCCGATCCTACAATGAGCAGTTCTTC.

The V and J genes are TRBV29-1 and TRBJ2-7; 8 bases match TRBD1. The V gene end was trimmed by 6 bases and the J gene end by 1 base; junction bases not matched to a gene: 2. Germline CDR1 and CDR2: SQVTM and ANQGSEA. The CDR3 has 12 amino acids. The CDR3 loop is CSVGQASYEQYF. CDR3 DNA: TGCAGCGTGGGACAGGCTTCCTACGAGCAGTACTTC.

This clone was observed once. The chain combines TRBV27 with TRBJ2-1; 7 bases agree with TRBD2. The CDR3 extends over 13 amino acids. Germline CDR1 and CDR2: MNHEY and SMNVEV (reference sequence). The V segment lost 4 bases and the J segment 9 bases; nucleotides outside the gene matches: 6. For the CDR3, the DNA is TGTGCCAGCAGTTCCACTAGCGTCGGTGAGCAGTTCTTC. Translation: CASSSTSVGEQFF.

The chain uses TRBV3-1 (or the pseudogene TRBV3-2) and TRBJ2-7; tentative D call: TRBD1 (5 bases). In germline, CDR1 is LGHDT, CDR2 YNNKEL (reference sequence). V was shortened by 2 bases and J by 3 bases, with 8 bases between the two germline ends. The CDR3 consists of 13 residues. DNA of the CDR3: TGTGCCAGCAGCCAATGGCAGGGCTACGAGCAGTACTTC. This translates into CASSQWQGYEQYF.

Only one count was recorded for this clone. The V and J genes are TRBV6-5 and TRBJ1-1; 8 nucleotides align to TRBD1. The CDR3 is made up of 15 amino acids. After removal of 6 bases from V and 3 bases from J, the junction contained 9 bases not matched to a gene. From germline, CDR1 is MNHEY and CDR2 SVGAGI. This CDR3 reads CASRPRQGRDTEAFF. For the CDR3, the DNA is TGTGCCAGCAGACCTAGACAGGGGAGAGACACTGAAGCTTTCTTT.

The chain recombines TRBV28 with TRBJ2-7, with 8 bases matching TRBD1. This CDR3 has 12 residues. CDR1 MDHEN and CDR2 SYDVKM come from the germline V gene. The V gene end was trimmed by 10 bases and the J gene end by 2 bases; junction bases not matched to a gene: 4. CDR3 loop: CATHRGTYEQYF. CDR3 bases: TGTGCCACCCACAGGGGGACCTACGAGCAGTACTTC.

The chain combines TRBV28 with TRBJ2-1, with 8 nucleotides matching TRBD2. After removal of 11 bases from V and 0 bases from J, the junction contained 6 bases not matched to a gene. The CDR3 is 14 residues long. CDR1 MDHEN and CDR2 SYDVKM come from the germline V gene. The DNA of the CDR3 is TGTGCCGCATTAGCGGGGAGCTCCTACAATGAGCAGTTCTTC. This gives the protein CAALAGSSYNEQFF.

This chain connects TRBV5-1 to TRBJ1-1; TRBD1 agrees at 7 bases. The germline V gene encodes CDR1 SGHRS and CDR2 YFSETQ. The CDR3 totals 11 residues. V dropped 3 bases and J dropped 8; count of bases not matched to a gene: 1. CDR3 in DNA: TGCGCCAGCAGCTCGACAGGGGAAGCTTTCTTT. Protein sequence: CASSSTGEAFF.

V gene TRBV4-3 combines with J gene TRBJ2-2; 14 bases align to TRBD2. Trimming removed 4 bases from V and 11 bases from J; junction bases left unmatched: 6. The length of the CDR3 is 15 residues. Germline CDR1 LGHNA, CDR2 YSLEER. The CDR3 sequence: CASSPGLAGVVELFF. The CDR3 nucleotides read TGCGCCAGCAGCCCGGGACTAGCGGGGGTGGTAGAGCTGTTTTTT.

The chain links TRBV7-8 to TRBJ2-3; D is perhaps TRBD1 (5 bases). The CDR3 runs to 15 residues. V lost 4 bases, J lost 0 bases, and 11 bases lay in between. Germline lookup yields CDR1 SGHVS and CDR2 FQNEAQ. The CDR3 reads CASSSRPGSTDTQYF. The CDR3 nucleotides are TGTGCCAGCAGCTCCCGACCAGGGAGCACAGATACGCAGTATTTT.

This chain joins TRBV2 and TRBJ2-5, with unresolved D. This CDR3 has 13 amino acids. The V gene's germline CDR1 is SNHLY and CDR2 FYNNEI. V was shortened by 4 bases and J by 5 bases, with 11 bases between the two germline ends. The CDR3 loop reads CASSGAPQETQYF. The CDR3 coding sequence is TGTGCCAGCAGTGGGGCTCCCCAGGAGACCCAGTACTTC.

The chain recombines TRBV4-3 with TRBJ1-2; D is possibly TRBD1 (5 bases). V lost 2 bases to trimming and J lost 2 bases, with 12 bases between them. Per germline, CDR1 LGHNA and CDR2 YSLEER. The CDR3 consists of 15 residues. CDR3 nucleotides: TGCGCCAGCAGCCAAACGGGGGAACCCAACTATGGCTACACCTTC. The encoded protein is CASSQTGEPNYGYTF.

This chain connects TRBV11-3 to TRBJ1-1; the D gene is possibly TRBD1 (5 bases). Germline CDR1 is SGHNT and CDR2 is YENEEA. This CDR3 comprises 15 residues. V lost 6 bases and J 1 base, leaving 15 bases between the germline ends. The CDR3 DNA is TGTGCCAGCAGTCTACTCCTGGGGGGGAACACTGAAGCTTTCTTT. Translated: CASSLLLGGNTEAFF.

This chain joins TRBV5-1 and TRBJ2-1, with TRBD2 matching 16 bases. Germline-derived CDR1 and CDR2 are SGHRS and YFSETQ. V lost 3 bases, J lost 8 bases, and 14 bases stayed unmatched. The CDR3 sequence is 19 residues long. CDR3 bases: TGCGCCAGCAGCTCGGAAGGGACTAGCGGGAGGGCCGGTCGGGATGAGCAGTTCTTC. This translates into CASSSEGTSGRAGRDEQFF.

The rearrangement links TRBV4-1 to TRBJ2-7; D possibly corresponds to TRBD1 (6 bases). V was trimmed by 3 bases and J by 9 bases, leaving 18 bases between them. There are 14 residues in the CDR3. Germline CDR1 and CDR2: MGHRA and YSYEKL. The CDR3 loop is CASSHPTQGRGQYF. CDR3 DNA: TGCGCCAGCAGCCATCCTACCCAGGGGAGAGGGCAGTACTTC.

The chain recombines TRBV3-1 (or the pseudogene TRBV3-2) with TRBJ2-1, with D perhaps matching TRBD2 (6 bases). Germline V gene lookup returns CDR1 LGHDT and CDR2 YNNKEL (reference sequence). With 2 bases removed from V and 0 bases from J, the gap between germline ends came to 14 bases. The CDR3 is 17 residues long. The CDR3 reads CASSQPSGLSSYNEQFF. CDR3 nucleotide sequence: TGTGCCAGCAGCCAACCTTCGGGACTTAGCTCCTACAATGAGCAGTTCTTC.

As DNA, the CDR3 is TGTGCCACCAGCGGCCTAGGGGCCCCAAAAGGGACTGAAGCTTTCTTT. This gives the protein CATSGLGAPKGTEAFF. V usage is TRBV24-1 and J usage is TRBJ1-1, with D perhaps matching TRBD1 (5 bases). Germline V lookup: CDR1 KGHDR, CDR2 SFDVKD. Trimming cost V 7 bases and J 5 bases, with 22 bases left between them. The length of the CDR3 is 16 residues.